The 30 T cell receptor beta chains given below trace back to one sample, sequenced in a study of blood T cell repertoires in COVID-19. The data were produced by immunoSEQ multiplex PCR, yet TCRdb's version contains in-frame clones alone and is incomplete. The sample holds about 290,000 clones, 85% seen once. Sequenced material: peripheral blood. These receptors came from a woman aged 45-59 years with active or convalescent COVID-19.

The V gene is TRBV19, the J gene TRBJ2-7; 12 nucleotides line up with TRBD2. The CDR3 has 16 amino acids. The germline CDR1 and CDR2 sequences are LNHDA and SQIVND (reference sequence). V shed 4 bases and J 7 bases; nucleotides not matched to a gene: 11. DNA of the CDR3: TGTGCCAGTAGTACTGGCTCTAGCGGGAGGGCCTGGGAGCAGTACTTC. It yields the protein CASSTGSSGRAWEQYF.

V usage is TRBV6-1 and J usage is TRBJ1-5; D may be TRBD1 (5 bases). Trimming removed 0 bases at V and 7 bases at J, with 10 bases between. Germline CDR1 and CDR2: MNHNS and SASEGT. This CDR3 has 14 amino acids. The CDR3 loop reads CASSEAPGWQPQHF. Written as DNA, the CDR3 is TGTGCCAGCAGTGAAGCACCAGGGTGGCAGCCCCAGCATTTT.

The CDR3 bases are TGTGCCAGCAGCCCAAACCCGGGGAGCAAGGAAAAACTGTTTTTT. It is translated as CASSPNPGSKEKLFF. This chain joins TRBV5-6 and TRBJ1-4; D is unresolved. The CDR3 is 15 amino acids. V was clipped by 4 bases and J by 8 bases, with 18 bases between them. Germline CDR1 SGHDT, CDR2 YYEEEE.

The chain has TRBV6-1 and TRBJ1-2, with TRBD1 as a possible D gene (6 bases). Per the germline V gene, CDR1 is MNHNS and CDR2 is SASEGT. V was shortened by 0 bases and J by 3 bases, with 11 bases between the two germline ends. The CDR3 is 15 residues long. In DNA form, the CDR3 reads TGTGCCAGCAGTGAAGCAAATACAGGGTACTATGGCTACACCTTC. Translated: CASSEANTGYYGYTF.

The V gene is TRBV6-5, the J gene TRBJ2-5; 10 positions match TRBD1. This CDR3 contains 13 residues. The germline V gene has CDR1 MNHEY and CDR2 SVGAGI. Trimming cost V 6 bases and J 3 bases; bases outside gene matches: 1. The CDR3 DNA follows: TGTGCCAGCAGCGGGACAGGGGAAGAGACCCAGTACTTC. Its protein is CASSGTGEETQYF.

This clone was observed many times. The chain links TRBV29-1 to TRBJ1-5, with D possibly being TRBD1 (5 bases). This CDR3 is 14 amino acids long. Germline assignment: CDR1 SQVTM and CDR2 ANQGSEA. Trimming shortened V by 4 bases and J by 0 bases, and 10 bases separated the two germline ends. In DNA form, the CDR3 reads TGCAGCGTTGCAAATGGGGCTAGCAATCAGCCCCAGCATTTT. Its protein product is CSVANGASNQPQHF. The full variable domain, with the rest looked up from reference TRBV29-1 and TRBJ1-5, is SAVISQKPSRDICQRGTSLTIQCQVDSQVTMMFWYRQQPGQSLTLIATANQGSEATYESGFVIDKFPISRPNLTFSTLTVSNMSPEDSSIYLCSVANGASNQPQHFGDGTRLSIL.

The chain couples TRBV28 to TRBJ2-3; D unclear. Trimming removed 8 bases from V and 2 bases from J, with 17 bases in between. The CDR3 consists of 15 residues. CDR1 is MDHEN and CDR2 is SYDVKM in the germline V gene. CDR3 DNA sequence: TGTGCCAGCGGCCTGTCTCCCTTTTACACAGATACGCAGTATTTT. Encoded protein: CASGLSPFYTDTQYF.

The rearrangement uses TRBV7-8 and TRBJ1-5, with a weak D call TRBD1 (5 bases). V was clipped by 5 bases and J by 1 base, with 15 bases between them. Germline values: CDR1 SGHVS, CDR2 FQNEAQ. The CDR3 runs to 16 residues. The CDR3 is CASSPNRFVSNQPQHF. The CDR3 nucleotides are TGTGCCAGCAGCCCGAACAGGTTTGTCAGCAATCAGCCCCAGCATTTT.

This clone has just one count. This chain uses TRBV7-8 with TRBJ1-1; TRBD1 might be the D (5 bases). V shed 2 bases and J shed 1 base, with 5 bases lying between them. The CDR3 spans 13 residues. Germline V gene data show CDR1 as SGHVS and CDR2 as FQNEAQ. CDR3 protein: CASSLTGNTEAFF. The CDR3 DNA is TGTGCCAGCAGCTTAACAGGGAACACTGAAGCTTTCTTT.

The chain employs TRBV5-1 and TRBJ2-5; weak D call: TRBD2 (5 bases). CDR3 length equals 14 residues. Germline V gives CDR1 SGHRS, CDR2 YFSETQ. Trimming took off 4 bases at V and 1 base at J, with 11 bases between the two ends. The CDR3 loop reads CASSPERAQETQYF. DNA for the CDR3: TGCGCCAGCAGCCCGGAGAGGGCCCAAGAGACCCAGTACTTC.

The chain carries TRBV18 and TRBJ1-1, with 9 bases lining up with TRBD1. The CDR3 covers 17 residues. The V segment lost 4 bases and the J segment 2 bases; nucleotides outside the gene matches: 11. CDR1 and CDR2 (germline): KGHSH, LQKENI. As DNA, the CDR3 is TGTGCCAGCTCACGCACTCGCGCGGGACAGGGAAACACTGAAGCTTTCTTT. Protein sequence: CASSRTRAGQGNTEAFF. Full variable domain (outside the CDR3, taken from reference TRBV18 and TRBJ1-1): NAGVMQNPRHLVRRRGQEARLRCSPMKGHSHVYWYRQLPEEGLKFMVYLQKENIIDESGMPKERFSAEFPKEGPSILRIQQVVRGDSAAYFCASSRTRAGQGNTEAFFGQGTRLTVV.

This chain connects TRBV6-5 to TRBJ1-3; D gene uncertain. CDR3 length equals 14 residues. The V gene lost 7 bases and the J gene lost 0 bases, with 10 bases spanning the gap. Germline V gives CDR1 MNHEY, CDR2 SVGAGI. In DNA, the CDR3 is TGTGCCAGCACTCGGGATTTCTCTGGAAACACCATATATTTT. The encoded protein is CASTRDFSGNTIYF.

This chain links TRBV2 with TRBJ2-7; 11 nucleotides agree with TRBD1. The CDR3 extends over 15 amino acids. Losses at the gene ends were 1 base for V and 3 bases for J; bases not matched to a gene: 2. CDR1 is SNHLY, CDR2 FYNNEI, per germline. The CDR3 DNA reads TGTGCCAGCAGTGAAGGGGACAGGGGGGTCTACGAGCAGTACTTC. Its translation is CASSEGDRGVYEQYF.

Comments on this clone: Other DNA sequences in the sample encode the same CDR3. The rearrangement uses TRBV4-2 and TRBJ2-3, with 10 bases identical to TRBD2. Germline loops: CDR1 LGHNA, CDR2 YNFKEQ. CDR3 size: 14 residues. With 1 base clipped from V and 5 bases from J, the junction kept 0 bases outside the gene matches. CDR3 in amino acids: CASSQGLAGDTQYF. The CDR3 bases are TGTGCCAGCAGCCAAGGACTAGCGGGAGATACGCAGTATTTT.

The chain recombines TRBV7-2 with TRBJ2-7; perhaps TRBD2 as D (5 bases). CDR3 length: 14 amino acids. The V gene's germline CDR1 is SGHTA and CDR2 FQGNSA. Trimming left V 5 bases short and J 0 bases short, with 11 bases between. The CDR3, as DNA: TGTGCCAGCAGCCCGGACTTGTACTCCTACGAGCAGTACTTC. Translated, it gives CASSPDLYSYEQYF.

The J gene is TRBJ1-1, the V gene TRBV13, with 7 bases aligning to TRBD1. The germline gives CDR1 PRHDT, CDR2 FYEKMQ (reference sequence). This CDR3 comprises 15 residues. Trimming at V came to 2 bases and at J to 4 bases, leaving 7 bases not matched to a gene. CDR3 loop: CASSLSEGAFTEAFF. In DNA form, the CDR3 reads TGTGCCAGCAGCTTATCTGAGGGGGCATTCACTGAAGCTTTCTTT.

The chain combines TRBV27 with TRBJ1-2, with D perhaps matching TRBD1 (5 bases). Germline loops: CDR1 MNHEY, CDR2 SMNVEV (reference sequence). The length of the CDR3 is 14 residues. V was pared by 5 bases and J by 0 bases, with 10 bases between. CDR3 protein: CASSDWGANYGYTF. DNA of the CDR3: TGTGCCAGCAGTGACTGGGGCGCTAACTATGGCTACACCTTC.

The table lists this clone with a count of one. The chain has TRBV7-2 and TRBJ1-6; 8 nucleotides line up with TRBD1. The germline gives CDR1 SGHTA, CDR2 FQGNSA. The CDR3 covers 16 residues. Trimming at V came to 5 bases and at J to 11 bases, leaving 14 bases not matched to a gene. The CDR3 bases are TGTGCCAGCAGCACAACCTCGTGGACAGGGTCCCCACCCCTCCACTTT. Translating it yields CASSTTSWTGSPPLHF.

CDR3 protein: CASSFQTWEPYNEQFF. The CDR3 DNA reads as TGTGCCAGCAGCTTTCAGACTTGGGAGCCCTACAATGAGCAGTTCTTC. V and J are TRBV3-1 (or the pseudogene TRBV3-2) and TRBJ2-1; possibly TRBD2 for D (5 bases). Germline V lookup: CDR1 LGHDT, CDR2 YNNKEL (reference sequence). V was cut by 5 bases and J by 2 bases, with 16 bases left in between. The CDR3 spans 16 residues.

The chain has TRBV10-2 and TRBJ2-2; tentative D call: TRBD1 (6 bases). With 4 bases removed from V and 4 bases from J, the gap between germline ends came to 13 bases. Germline lookup yields CDR1 WSHSY and CDR2 SAAADI. This CDR3 comprises 15 residues. The CDR3 nucleotides are TGCGCCAGCAGTGTAATAGTAGGGGGCACCGGGGAGCTGTTTTTT. Translating gives CASSVIVGGTGELFF.

The chain is built from TRBV2 and TRBJ2-1, with TRBD2 identical over 10 bases. The germline CDR1 and CDR2 sequences are SNHLY and FYNNEI. Trimming at V came to 7 bases and at J to 7 bases, leaving 10 bases not matched to a gene. The CDR3 is 15 residues long. The CDR3 region is CASTPQASGSNEQFF. The CDR3 region has the DNA TGTGCCAGCACCCCGCAGGCTAGCGGGAGTAATGAGCAGTTCTTC.

V usage is TRBV7-9 and J usage is TRBJ1-1; 8 bases are a match to TRBD1. The CDR3 is made up of 14 amino acids. The trim removed 8 bases at V and 2 bases at J, leaving 7 bases unmatched. CDR1 SEHNR and CDR2 FQNEAQ come from the germline V gene (reference sequence). CDR3 in amino acids: CASDLGQANTEAFF. In DNA form, the CDR3 reads TGTGCCAGCGACCTGGGACAGGCAAACACTGAAGCTTTCTTT. The full variable domain, its missing parts supplied by reference TRBV7-9 and TRBJ1-1, is DTGVSQNPRHKITKRGQNVTFRCDPISEHNRLYWYRQTLGQGPEFLTYFQNEAQLEKSRLLSDRFSAERPKGSFSTLEIQRTEQGDSAMYLCASDLGQANTEAFFGQGTRLTVV.

The J gene is TRBJ1-6, the V gene TRBV5-1; possible D gene TRBD1, 6 bases. Germline values: CDR1 SGHRS, CDR2 YFSETQ. Trimming pared 4 bases from V and 6 bases from J, leaving 14 bases between. This CDR3 contains 15 residues. CDR3 sequence (DNA): TGCGCCAGCAGCCGAGAGGGGGGGCGTAATTCACCCCTCCACTTT. Protein sequence: CASSREGGRNSPLHF.

This chain links TRBV29-1 with TRBJ1-2; 8 positions agree with TRBD1. Trimming cost V 4 bases and J 4 bases; bases outside gene matches: 5. The CDR3 spans 13 residues. Germline V gene data show CDR1 as SQVTM and CDR2 as ANQGSEA. This chain's CDR3 is CSVVTGAGYGYTF. Written as DNA, the CDR3 is TGCAGCGTTGTGACAGGGGCTGGCTATGGCTACACCTTC.

The J gene is TRBJ2-7, the V gene TRBV28; TRBD1 matches 10 bases. Germline V gene lookup returns CDR1 MDHEN and CDR2 SYDVKM. V lost 4 bases, J lost 5 bases, and 8 bases stayed unmatched. This CDR3 spans 15 amino acids. In DNA, the CDR3 is TGTGCCAGCAGTTCTCCGACAGGGGGCTTTGACGAGCAGTACTTC. This codes for CASSSPTGGFDEQYF.

This clone came up a few times. The V call is TRBV6-2 or TRBV6-3, the J call TRBJ1-3; no clear D gene. CDR3 length: 14 amino acids. V was trimmed by 2 bases and J by 4 bases, leaving 9 bases between them. The germline V gene has CDR1 MNHEY and CDR2 SVGEGT. Here the CDR3 DNA reads TGTGCCAGCAGTTACGACACCCCCGGAAACACCATATATTTT. The encoded protein is CASSYDTPGNTIYF.

This chain connects TRBV10-3 to TRBJ2-1; D is undetermined. V lost 3 bases and J lost 3, with 3 bases in between. The CDR3 extends over 12 amino acids. Per the germline V gene, CDR1 is ENHRY and CDR2 is SYGVKD. The CDR3: CAISEYYNEQFF. The CDR3 bases are TGTGCCATCAGTGAATACTACAATGAGCAGTTCTTC.

The gene calls are TRBV3-1 (or the pseudogene TRBV3-2) and TRBJ1-6; D is unclear. V dropped 5 bases and J dropped 5 bases, with 22 bases sitting between them. The CDR3 length is 18 residues. Germline CDR1 and CDR2: LGHDT and YNNKEL (reference sequence). The CDR3 DNA reads as TGTGCCAGCAGCGGTCGACATCCCATTTCATATCATAATTCACCCCTCCACTTT. This gives the protein CASSGRHPISYHNSPLHF.

The chain carries TRBV5-4 and TRBJ1-5; D uncertain. CDR1 SGHNT and CDR2 YYREEE come from the germline V gene (reference sequence). Trimming removed 0 bases at V and 4 bases at J, with 8 bases between. The CDR3 totals 14 residues. The CDR3 nucleotides are TGTGCCAGCAGCTTGGCCGGTGTAAATCAGCCCCAGCATTTT. Translated: CASSLAGVNQPQHF.

The chain uses TRBV28 and TRBJ2-1; 9 positions match TRBD1. V was pared by 2 bases and J by 5 bases, with 10 bases of the junction left unmatched. Germline CDR1 MDHEN, CDR2 SYDVKM. The CDR3 has 17 residues. CDR3 sequence reads: CASSLRGDRVKHNEQFF. For the CDR3, the DNA is TGTGCCAGCAGTTTACGCGGGGACAGGGTAAAGCACAATGAGCAGTTCTTC.